This T cell receptor beta chain was recovered during a study of cytomegalovirus exposure and HLA in healthy donors. With 60 Vbeta and 13 Jbeta primers, the PCR was carried out. Only in-frame clones appear in the TCRdb table, and some are missing; sequencing was by immunoSEQ multiplex PCR. The table records approximately 100,000 clones, 76% of them present only once. A single count supports this clone. This CDR3 is 15 amino acids long. V gave up 6 bases and J gave up 0 bases, with 15 bases separating them. Germline V gives CDR1 MDHEN, CDR2 SYDVKM. Healthy individuals who donated bone marrow served as the donors.

The sequencing input was PBMCs. The rearrangement uses TRBV28 and TRBJ2-7; no clear D. The clonotype comes from a man aged 35 to 55 in good health and CMV-seronegative. CDR3 amino acids: CASSPSRGDSYEQYV. The CDR3 region has the DNA TGTGCCAGCAGCCCGAGTCGAGGCGACTCCTACGAGCAGTACGTC.